This T cell receptor (beta chain) stems from a study of T-cell memory formation after mild COVID-19. TCRdb reprocessed the 5' RACE reads with MiXCR, giving one entry per CDR3 protein. The data hold 130,000 to 150,000 distinct CDR3 sequences, with 6% to 7% observed a single time. This clonotype was found a few times. Germline V gene lookup returns CDR1 SGHDN and CDR2 FVKESK. The V segment lost 10 bases and the J segment 1 base; nucleotides outside the gene matches: 9. The CDR3 consists of 15 residues. This chain joins TRBV14 and TRBJ2-2, with 7 bases aligning to TRBD1. This receptor was taken from an adult woman who had mild COVID-19 (a few samples of this study predate the infection). Cell type and time point are not known. The material sequenced was PBMCs or a T cell subset sorted from them (not recorded which). The CDR3 region has the DNA TGTGCCAACACTCCGGGACAGAAGAACACCGGGGAGCTGTTTTTT. Translation: CANTPGQKNTGELFF.